This T cell receptor (beta chain) appears in the sequencing data of a study of PD-1 blockade in mismatch repair-deficient tumors. As for the study in general: Enrolled about 2013-2016, patients had progressing, pretreated mismatch repair-deficient cancers of 12 to 13 types.

Notes on this clone: Its cognate antigen is unknown.

The germline CDR1 and CDR2 sequences are LNHNV and YYDKDF (reference sequence). This CDR3 spans 12 amino acids. Between the trimmed V and J ends, which lost 5 bases and 12 bases, there was a span of 14 bases. Some clones are missing from TCRdb's copy, which holds only in-frame ones; the method was immunoSEQ multiplex PCR. The data hold about 120,000 clones, with about 86% observed a single time. Study-level results: Tumor-resident clones, often absent from pretreatment blood, expanded after pembrolizumab and then contracted.

The gene calls are TRBV15 and TRBJ2-1; D remains ambiguous. This clonotype was obtained from an adult with mismatch repair-deficient cancer. The material sequenced was peripheral blood, taken 44 weeks after starting pembrolizumab. The CDR3 nucleotides read TGTGCCACCAGCGGTTCTTACTCCGGGCAGTTCTTC. Its translation: CATSGSYSGQFF.